This TCR beta chain derives from a study of identical twins (dated by TCRdb to 2016 to 2017). Regarding the research as a whole: To test whether fetal clonotypes persist, the study used deep sequencing on TCR alpha and beta repertoires from monozygotic twins, unrelated adults of various ages, and cord blood. To rule out contamination, replicate twin experiments were performed at different times with different library preparation protocols.

For this clonotype: Its binding antigen is unknown. Base qualities are not provided; no much larger clone lies one nucleotide away.

Every donor in the study was a healthy Caucasian. The full study reports these points: Because the same donors could not be followed over many years, conclusions were based on cross-sectional statistical analysis. Out-of-frame TCR alpha sequences shared between twins showed an excess of low generation-probability sequences compared with coincidental sharing between unrelated individuals. Out-of-frame TCR alpha sharing in monozygotic twins was systematically underestimated by recombination models, whereas sharing between unrelated individuals was in agreement with the recombination models. In beta out-of-frame sequences, excess twin sharing was weaker, because having fewer shared sequences lowered the signal-to-noise ratio. Zero-insertion analyses could be partly confounded by invariant T cells such as MAIT and iNKT, though diverse VJ usage argued against such confounding for most clonotypes. Abundant cord blood beta clonotypes had fewer insertions, young adult naive repertoires showed a similar but weaker trend, and memory repertoires showed no such trend.

The protocol used for the library was 5' RACE. Sequenced using an Illumina HiSeq 2000. A universal primer binding site was added through template switching, and the final cDNA carried a unique molecular identifier so that TCR cDNA molecules could be counted accurately. Specific primers in the conserved constant-segment region were used to synthesize first-strand cDNA for the TCR alpha and beta chains. To control for contamination, each cDNA library was double barcoded with a SMART-Mk sample barcode plus Illumina barcodes. TruSeq adapter sequences, together with Illumina sample barcodes, were added in two successive PCR steps. The TCR alpha and beta cDNA libraries were sequenced on the Illumina HiSeq platform using custom primers. The original methods were these. Raw reads were processed with MiGEC to extract unique molecular identifiers, and MiXCR was used to determine CDR3 positions. For each individual, recombination models were inferred using an EM algorithm with the repgenHMM and IGoR tools. The analysis of shared clonotypes was done with the tcR package in R, with sharing normalized by the product of cloneset sizes. To study raw recombination without the effects of thymic and clonal selection, out-of-frame nonproductive sequences were analyzed. TCRdb applied fastp at Q25 and MiXCR to the public reads, then kept only in-frame beta chains. All rows with the same CDR3 protein become a single entry with the most common DNA and genes. The V and J calls here are based on TCRdb, not the publication. For this sample the table gives about 1.7 million distinct CDR3 sequences, of which around 29% were detected only once. The ten biggest clones cover about 0.3% of the sample.

Including cysteine and phenylalanine, the CDR3 has 16 amino acids. Only the CDR3 region is kept as DNA, spanning 48 bases read in frame from base 1. Sequences MDHEN (CDR1) and SYDVKM (CDR2) are obtained from the germline V gene. Germline trimming amounts to 7 bases on V and 3 bases on J, with 9 as the count of junction bases outside the gene matches. This receptor was taken from a newborn girl in good health. In this chain, TRBV28 is recombined with TRBJ2-7; 13 nucleotides in the junction match TRBD2. Specimen: cord blood. The nucleotides are TGTGCCAGCACCCCCAGACTAGCGGGAGGTCTCTACGAGCAGTACTTC. Translated, this gives CASTPRLAGGLYEQYF.